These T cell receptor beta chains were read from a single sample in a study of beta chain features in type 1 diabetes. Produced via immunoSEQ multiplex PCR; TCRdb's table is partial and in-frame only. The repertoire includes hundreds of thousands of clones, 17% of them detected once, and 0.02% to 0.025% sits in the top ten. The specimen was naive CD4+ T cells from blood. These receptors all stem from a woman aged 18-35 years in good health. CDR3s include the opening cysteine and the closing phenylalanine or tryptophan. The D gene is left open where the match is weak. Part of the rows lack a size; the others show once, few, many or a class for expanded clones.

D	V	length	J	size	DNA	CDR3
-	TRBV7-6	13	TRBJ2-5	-	TGTGCCAGCAGCTTAATCGGGCAAGAGACCCAGTACTTC	CASSLIGQETQYF
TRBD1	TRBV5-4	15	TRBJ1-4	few	TGTGCCAGCAGCCCGTCCGGGACAGGGCATGAAAAACTGTTTTTT	CASSPSGTGHEKLFF
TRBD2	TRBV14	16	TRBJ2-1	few	TGTGCCAGCAGCCACCCTGGGACTAGCAAGGTTAATGAGCAGTTCTTC	CASSHPGTSKVNEQFF
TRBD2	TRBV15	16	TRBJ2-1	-	TGTGCCACCAGCAGAGGAGGACTAGCGGGAGTGGATGAGCAGTTCTTC	CATSRGGLAGVDEQFF
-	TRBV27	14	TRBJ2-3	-	TGTGCCAGCAGTGCCCAGGGTCTCGCAGATACGCAGTATTTT	CASSAQGLADTQYF
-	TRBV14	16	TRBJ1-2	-	TGTGCCAGCAGCCAAGGGTATCGGAGGGGGATATATGGCTACACCTTC	CASSQGYRRGIYGYTF
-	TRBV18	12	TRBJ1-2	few	TGTGCCAGCTCGGAAGAGAACTATGGCTACACCTTC	CASSEENYGYTF
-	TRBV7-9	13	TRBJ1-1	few	TGTGCCAGCAGCTTAAACCGGAACACTGAAGCTTTCTTT	CASSLNRNTEAFF
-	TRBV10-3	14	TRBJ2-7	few	TGTGCCATCAGTCCCGCGGGGCGGTCCTACGAGCAGTACTTC	CAISPAGRSYEQYF
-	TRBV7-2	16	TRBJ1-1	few	TGTGCCAGCACCACCCGCCCAAGCAGGGGTGGCACTGAAGCTTTCTTT	CASTTRPSRGGTEAFF
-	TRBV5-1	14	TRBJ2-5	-	TGCGCCAGCAGCTTCCTTTCCGGGGGAGAGACCCAGTACTTC	CASSFLSGGETQYF
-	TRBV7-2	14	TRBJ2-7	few	TGTGCCAGCAGCTCGCACTCCGTCTTAGGGGAGCAGTACTTC	CASSSHSVLGEQYF
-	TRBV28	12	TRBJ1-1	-	TGTGCCATCAAGCCCCCTAGTAGGGCGGCTTTCTTT	CAIKPPSRAAFF
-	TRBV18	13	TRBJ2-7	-	TGTGCCAGCTCACCCCGACAGACATACGAGCAGTACTTC	CASSPRQTYEQYF
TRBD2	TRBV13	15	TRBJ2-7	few	TGTGCCAGCAGCCGGACTAGCGGGAACTCCTACGAGCAGTACTTC	CASSRTSGNSYEQYF
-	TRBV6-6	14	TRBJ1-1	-	TGTGCCAGCAAAAAGACAGTCATGAACACTGAAGCTTTCTTT	CASKKTVMNTEAFF
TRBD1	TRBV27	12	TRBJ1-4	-	TGTGCCAGCGAAGGGACAGGGGGAAAACTGTTTTTT	CASEGTGGKLFF
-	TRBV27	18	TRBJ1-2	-	TGTGCCAGCAGTTTATCCCCGAAACGAAGGACAGACCACTATGGCTACACCTTC	CASSLSPKRRTDHYGYTF
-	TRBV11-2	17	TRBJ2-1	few	TGTGCCAGCAGCTTAGACCTGTACCCAGGACCCTACAATGAGCAGTTCTTC	CASSLDLYPGPYNEQFF
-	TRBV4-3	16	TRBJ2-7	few	TGCGCCAGCAGCCAAGACACGTCGGGTCTAGCCTACGAGCAGTACTTC	CASSQDTSGLAYEQYF